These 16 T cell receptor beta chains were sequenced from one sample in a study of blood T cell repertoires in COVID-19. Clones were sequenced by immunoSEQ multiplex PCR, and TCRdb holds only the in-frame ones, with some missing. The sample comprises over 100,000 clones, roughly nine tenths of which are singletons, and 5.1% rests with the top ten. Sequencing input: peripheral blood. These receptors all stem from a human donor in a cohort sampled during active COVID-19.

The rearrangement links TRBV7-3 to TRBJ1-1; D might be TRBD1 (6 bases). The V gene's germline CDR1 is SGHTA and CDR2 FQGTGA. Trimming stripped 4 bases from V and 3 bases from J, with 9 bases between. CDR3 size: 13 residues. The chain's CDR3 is CASSSGGHTEAFF. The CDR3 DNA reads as TGTGCCAGCAGCTCCGGGGGGCACACTGAAGCTTTCTTT.

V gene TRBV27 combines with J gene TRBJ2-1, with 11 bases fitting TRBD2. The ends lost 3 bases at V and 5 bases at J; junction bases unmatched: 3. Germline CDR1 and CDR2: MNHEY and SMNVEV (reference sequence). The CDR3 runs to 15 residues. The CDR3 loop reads CASSFVLAGDNEQFF. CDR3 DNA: TGTGCCAGCAGTTTCGTACTAGCGGGAGACAATGAGCAGTTCTTC.

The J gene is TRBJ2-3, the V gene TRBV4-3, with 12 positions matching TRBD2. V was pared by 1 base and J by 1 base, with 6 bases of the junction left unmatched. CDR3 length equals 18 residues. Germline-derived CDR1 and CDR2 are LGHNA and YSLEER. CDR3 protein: CASSQGLAGGPGTDTQYF. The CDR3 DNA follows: TGCGCCAGCAGCCAAGGTCTAGCGGGGGGGCCGGGCACAGATACGCAGTATTTT.

CDR3: CASSKSPGQGAGQPQHF. The CDR3 nucleotides are TGCGCCAGCAGCAAATCCCCAGGACAGGGGGCCGGTCAGCCCCAGCATTTT. This rearrangement joins TRBV5-1 to TRBJ1-5; 11 bases are a match to TRBD1. V shed 4 bases and J 6 bases; nucleotides not matched to a gene: 12. CDR1 and CDR2 (germline): SGHRS, YFSETQ. The CDR3 spans 17 residues. The variable domain in full, with the rest retrieved from reference TRBV5-1 and TRBJ1-5, is KAGVTQTPRYLIKTRGQQVTLSCSPISGHRSVSWYQQTPGQGLQFLFEYFSETQRNKGNFPGRFSGRQFSNSRSEMNVSTLELGDSALYLCASSKSPGQGAGQPQHFGDGTRLSIL.

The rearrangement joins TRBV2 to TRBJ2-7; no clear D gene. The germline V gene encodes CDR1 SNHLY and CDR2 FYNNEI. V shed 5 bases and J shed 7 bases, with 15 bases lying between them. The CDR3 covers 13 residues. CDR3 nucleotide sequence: TGTGCCAGCAGTTTGTTCAGCGAGGAGGAGCAGTACTTC. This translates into CASSLFSEEEQYF.

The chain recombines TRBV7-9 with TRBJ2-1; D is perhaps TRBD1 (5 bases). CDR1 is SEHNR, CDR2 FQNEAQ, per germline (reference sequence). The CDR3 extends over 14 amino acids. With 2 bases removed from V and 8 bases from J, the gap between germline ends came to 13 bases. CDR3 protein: CASSLSLRGDEQFF. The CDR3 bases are TGTGCCAGCAGCTTATCATTAAGGGGCGATGAGCAGTTCTTC.

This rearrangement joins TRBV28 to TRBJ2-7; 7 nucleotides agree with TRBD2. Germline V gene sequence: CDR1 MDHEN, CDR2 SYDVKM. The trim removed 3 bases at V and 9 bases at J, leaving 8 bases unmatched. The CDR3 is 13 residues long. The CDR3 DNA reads TGTGCCAGCAGTTTTGGGTGGGGGGGAACGCAGTACTTC. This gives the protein CASSFGWGGTQYF.

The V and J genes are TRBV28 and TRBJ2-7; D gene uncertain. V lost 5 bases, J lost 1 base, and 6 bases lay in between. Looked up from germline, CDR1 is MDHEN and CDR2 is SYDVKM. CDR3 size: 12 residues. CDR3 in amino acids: CASSKQSYEQYF. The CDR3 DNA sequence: TGTGCCAGCAGTAAACAGTCCTACGAGCAGTACTTC.

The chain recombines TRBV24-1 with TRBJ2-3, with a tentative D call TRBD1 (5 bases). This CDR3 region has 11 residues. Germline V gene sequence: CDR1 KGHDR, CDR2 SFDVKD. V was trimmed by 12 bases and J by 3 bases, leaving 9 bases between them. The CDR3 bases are TGTGCCGTGGGGCGAACAGATACGCAGTATTTT. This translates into CAVGRTDTQYF.

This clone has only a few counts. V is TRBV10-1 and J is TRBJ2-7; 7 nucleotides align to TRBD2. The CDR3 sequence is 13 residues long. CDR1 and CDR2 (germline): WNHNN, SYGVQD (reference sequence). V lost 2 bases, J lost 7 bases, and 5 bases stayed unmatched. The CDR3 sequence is CASSEAGVGEQYF. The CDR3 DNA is TGCGCCAGCAGTGAGGCGGGAGTGGGTGAGCAGTACTTC.

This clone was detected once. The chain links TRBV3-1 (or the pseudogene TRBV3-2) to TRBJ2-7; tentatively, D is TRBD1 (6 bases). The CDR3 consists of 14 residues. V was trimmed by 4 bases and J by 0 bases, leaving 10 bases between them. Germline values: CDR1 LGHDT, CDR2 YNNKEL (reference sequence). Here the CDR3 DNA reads TGTGCCAGCAGCCCATGGGACACCTCCTACGAGCAGTACTTC. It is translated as CASSPWDTSYEQYF.

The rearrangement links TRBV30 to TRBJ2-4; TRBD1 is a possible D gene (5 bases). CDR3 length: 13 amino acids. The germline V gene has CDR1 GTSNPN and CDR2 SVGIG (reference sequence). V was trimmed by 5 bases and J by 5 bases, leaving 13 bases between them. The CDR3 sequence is CAWSRGTQNIQYF. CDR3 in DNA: TGTGCCTGGTCTAGGGGAACTCAAAACATTCAGTACTTC.

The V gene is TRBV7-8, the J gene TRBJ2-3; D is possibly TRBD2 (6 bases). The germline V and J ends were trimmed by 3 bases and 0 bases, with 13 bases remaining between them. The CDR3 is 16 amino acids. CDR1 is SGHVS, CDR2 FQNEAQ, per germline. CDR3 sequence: CASSFRGGRSTDTQYF. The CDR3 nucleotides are TGTGCCAGCAGCTTCCGAGGAGGGCGGAGCACAGATACGCAGTATTTT. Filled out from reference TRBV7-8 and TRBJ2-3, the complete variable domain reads GAGVSQSPRYKVAKRGQDVALRCDPISGHVSLFWYQQALGQGPEFLTYFQNEAQLDKSGLPSDRFFAERPEGSVSTLKIQRTQQEDSAVYLCASSFRGGRSTDTQYFGPGTRLTVL.

CDR3 amino acids: CASSSPGEGERNTIYF. The CDR3 DNA follows: TGTGCCAGCAGTTCCCCGGGGGAGGGAGAAAGAAACACCATATATTTT. J is TRBJ1-3 and V is TRBV28; possible D gene TRBD1, 5 bases. The V gene's germline CDR1 is MDHEN and CDR2 SYDVKM. The CDR3 has 16 residues. Trimming took off 4 bases at V and 5 bases at J, with 18 bases between the two ends.

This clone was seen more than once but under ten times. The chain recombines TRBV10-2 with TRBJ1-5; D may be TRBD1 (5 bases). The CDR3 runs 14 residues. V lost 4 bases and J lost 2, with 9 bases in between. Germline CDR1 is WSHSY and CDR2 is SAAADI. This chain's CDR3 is CASSGAGGNQPQHF. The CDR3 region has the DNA TGCGCCAGCAGTGGGGCGGGGGGCAATCAGCCCCAGCATTTT.

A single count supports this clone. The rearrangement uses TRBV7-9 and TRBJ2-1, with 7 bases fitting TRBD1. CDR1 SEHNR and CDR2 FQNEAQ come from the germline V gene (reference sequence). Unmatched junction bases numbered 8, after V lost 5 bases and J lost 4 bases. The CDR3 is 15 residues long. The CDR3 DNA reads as TGTGCCAGCAGCAAAACACAGGGGAATTACAATGAGCAGTTCTTC. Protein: CASSKTQGNYNEQFF.